Listed below are T cell receptor beta chains from one sample, sequenced in a study of neurological immune-mediated disorders. TCRdb re-called the 5' RACE reads through MiXCR, storing one row per CDR3 protein. The top ten clones hold 1.3% of a sample with about 120,000 distinct CDR3 sequences, about 3.4% of them seen once. Input material: PBMCs. These receptors were taken from a woman aged 30 to 39 with multiple sclerosis. The CDR3 runs from the conserved cysteine through the conserved F or W. Each record gives: J gene, clone size, V gene, D gene, CDR3 DNA, CDR3 protein. The D gene is left open where the match is weak. For some rows the clone size is stated as once, few or many, or as a class when expanded; others skip it.

TRBJ2-1,many,TRBV12-3/TRBV12-4,NA,TGTGCCACCACCGGGACGGCCAGGAGTGAGCAGTTCTTC,CATTGTARSEQFF
TRBJ1-2,NA,TRBV18,NA,TGTGCCAGCTCACACTCAGGGGCGGACAACTATGGCTACACCTTC,CASSHSGADNYGYTF
TRBJ1-4,many,TRBV7-2,TRBD1,TGTGCCAGCAGCTGGGACAGTGCAACTAATGAAAAACTGTTTTTT,CASSWDSATNEKLFF
TRBJ1-5,many,TRBV12-3/TRBV12-4,NA,TGTGCCAGCAGTTTTGAGAATGGTCAGCCCCAGCATTTT,CASSFENGQPQHF
TRBJ2-5,many,TRBV25-1,NA,TGTGCCAGCAGTGAATCGGGTCGGGAGACCCAGTACTTC,CASSESGRETQYF
TRBJ2-5,many,TRBV10-3,NA,TGTGCCATCAGTGAGTCGCGGGAGACCCAGTACTTC,CAISESRETQYF
TRBJ1-2,many,TRBV6-5,NA,TGTGCCAGCAGTCCAGCGGGATCTAACTATGGCTACACCTTC,CASSPAGSNYGYTF
TRBJ1-4,many,TRBV29-1,TRBD1,TGCAGCGTCGGGACAGGGGATGAAAAACTGTTTTTT,CSVGTGDEKLFF
TRBJ1-1,many,TRBV20-1,NA,TGCAGTGCTAGAGGCCTGACACAGAACACTGAAGCTTTCTTT,CSARGLTQNTEAFF
TRBJ2-1,many,TRBV5-1,NA,TGCGCCAGCAGCTTGGGAGACCACTACAATGAGCAGTTCTTC,CASSLGDHYNEQFF
TRBJ2-1,many,TRBV5-1,NA,TGCGCCAGCAGCTTGTCCCCCGGGGGAAGCGATGAGCAGTTCTTC,CASSLSPGGSDEQFF
TRBJ1-5,many,TRBV5-5,NA,TGTGCCAGCAGCCAGGAAACAGGGTTGGGCAATCAGCCCCAGCATTTT,CASSQETGLGNQPQHF
TRBJ2-5,many,TRBV13,NA,TGTGCCAGCAGCTCGCCTCGGGACCAAGAGACCCAGTACTTC,CASSSPRDQETQYF
TRBJ1-5,many,TRBV6-2/TRBV6-3,NA,TGTGCCAGCAGTTACGGGGCAGGGCGCAATCAGCCCCAGCATTTT,CASSYGAGRNQPQHF
TRBJ1-5,many,TRBV20-1,NA,TGCAGTGCCCTACCCCCCTTAGGGCAGCTTAGCAATCAGCCCCAGCATTTT,CSALPPLGQLSNQPQHF
TRBJ1-1,many,TRBV29-1,NA,TGCAGCGTGGCCTCGGGACCAATGGCTTTCTTT,CSVASGPMAFF
TRBJ2-3,many,TRBV6-5,NA,TGTGCCAGCAGTTACTCGGCAGTGGGGGACGATAGCACAGATACGCAGTATTTT,CASSYSAVGDDSTDTQYF
TRBJ1-2,many,TRBV4-3,NA,TGCGCCAGCAGCCAGGAACCAACAGTTTACTATGGCTACACCTTC,CASSQEPTVYYGYTF
TRBJ2-1,many,TRBV9,TRBD2,TGTGCCAGCAGCGTAGGCAATAGCGGGAGGGCCGTCTACAATGAGCAGTTCTTC,CASSVGNSGRAVYNEQFF
TRBJ2-7,many,TRBV5-1,TRBD2,TGCGCCAGCAGCCTACTAGCGGGTACACCCTACGAGCAGTACTTC,CASSLLAGTPYEQYF
TRBJ1-1,many,TRBV5-1,TRBD1,TGCGCCAGCAGCTTGGCCCCAGGGGGTATCACTGAAGCTTTCTTT,CASSLAPGGITEAFF
TRBJ1-1,many,TRBV5-6,TRBD1,TGTGCCAGCACCTCAACCTACAGGGGAAAGAACACTGAAGCTTTCTTT,CASTSTYRGKNTEAFF
TRBJ1-2,many,TRBV6-6,NA,TGTGCCAGCAGCCCCAGGGAGTCGGGAGGCTACACCTTC,CASSPRESGGYTF
TRBJ2-7,many,TRBV7-2,NA,TGTGCCAGCAGCAGCGGACAGTCCTACGAGCAGTACTTC,CASSSGQSYEQYF
TRBJ1-2,many,TRBV12-3/TRBV12-4,TRBD1,TGTGCCAGCAACAGAAACAGGGGACTCGATGGCTACACCTTC,CASNRNRGLDGYTF
TRBJ2-3,NA,TRBV19,NA,TGTGCCAGTATCGCCAAGGGAGGGGGGGGCGCAGATACGCAGTATTTT,CASIAKGGGGADTQYF
TRBJ2-5,many,TRBV5-1,TRBD2,TGCGCCAGCAGCTCGACTAGCCGGGAGACCCAGTACTTC,CASSSTSRETQYF
TRBJ1-2,many,TRBV5-6,TRBD1,TGTGCCAGCAGCCCACTGACAGGGTCATATGGCTACACCTTC,CASSPLTGSYGYTF
TRBJ2-5,many,TRBV12-3/TRBV12-4,TRBD1,TGTGCCAGCAGCGGGACAGGGGGCAACGAGACCCAGTACTTC,CASSGTGGNETQYF
TRBJ1-2,many,TRBV5-1,TRBD1,TGCGCCAGCAGCTACGACAGGGGCTATGGCTACACCTTC,CASSYDRGYGYTF
TRBJ2-3,many,TRBV20-1,TRBD1,TGCAGTGCTAGAGGATTAGATACGGTGGACAGGGTAACAGATACGCAGTATTTT,CSARGLDTVDRVTDTQYF
TRBJ2-7,NA,TRBV20-1,NA,TGCAGTGCGGCCGGGGAGAGCGAGCAGTACTTC,CSAAGESEQYF
TRBJ2-7,many,TRBV5-1,NA,TGCGCCAGCAGCGAGGGACGGCTCTACGAGCAGTACTTC,CASSEGRLYEQYF
TRBJ2-7,many,TRBV6-2/TRBV6-3,TRBD2,TGTGCCAGCAGTACCTCCGGGACTAGCTACGAGCAGTACTTC,CASSTSGTSYEQYF
TRBJ1-5,many,TRBV20-1,NA,TGCAGTGCTAGGTGGGAGAGGCAGCCCCAGCATTTT,CSARWERQPQHF
TRBJ2-3,many,TRBV20-1,TRBD2,TGCAGTGCACCCAATCTAGCGGGGCTCACAGATACGCAGTATTTT,CSAPNLAGLTDTQYF
TRBJ2-1,many,TRBV7-8,NA,TGTGCCAGCAGCTTAGAAGTAAGGCTCCCGGGTAATGAGCAGTTCTTC,CASSLEVRLPGNEQFF
TRBJ1-1,many,TRBV20-1,NA,TGCAGTGCTAGAGTGGGCGGGGGGAACACTGAAGCTTTCTTT,CSARVGGGNTEAFF
TRBJ2-5,many,TRBV9,TRBD2,TGTGCCAGCAGCGTCTCGGGAGGGCCCCCGGAGACCCAGTACTTC,CASSVSGGPPETQYF
TRBJ2-5,few,TRBV9,TRBD1,TGTGCCAGCAGCGGGACAGGCGGAGAGACCCAGTACTTC,CASSGTGGETQYF
TRBJ2-1,many,TRBV7-6,TRBD2,TGTGCCAGCAGCTTCCGGACTAGCGGGGGGGCGGAATACAATGAGCAGTTCTTC,CASSFRTSGGAEYNEQFF
TRBJ2-3,NA,TRBV18,NA,TGTGCCAGCCTTTGGACGGGGGAAACAGATACGCAGTATTTT,CASLWTGETDTQYF
TRBJ1-4,many,TRBV9,NA,TGTGCCAGCAGCGTAGATGTTGATAATAATGAAAAACTGTTTTTT,CASSVDVDNNEKLFF
TRBJ2-3,many,TRBV29-1,NA,TGCAGCGTTGATCTGGGCGGATCCACAGATACGCAGTATTTT,CSVDLGGSTDTQYF
TRBJ1-6,many,TRBV10-3,NA,TGTGCCATCAGTGAGGGCAGGAGCTCCTATAATTCACCCCTCCACTTT,CAISEGRSSYNSPLHF
TRBJ2-1,many,TRBV7-8,TRBD2,TGTGCCAGCAGCGCCGGACTAGCGGGGAGTACCTACAATGAGCAGTTCTTC,CASSAGLAGSTYNEQFF
TRBJ2-1,many,TRBV7-6,TRBD2,TGTGCCAGCAGCTTAGTTAAGGGGAGCGGGGGGCGATACAATGAGCAGTTCTTC,CASSLVKGSGGRYNEQFF
TRBJ2-7,many,TRBV5-1,NA,TGCGCCAGCAGCCTACGGAGGGTTGGGGACGAGCAGTACTTC,CASSLRRVGDEQYF
TRBJ2-2,many,TRBV5-1,NA,TGCGCCAGCAGCTTGCTAACGAACACCGGGGAGCTGTTTTTT,CASSLLTNTGELFF
TRBJ1-3,few,TRBV12-5,NA,TGTGCTAGTGGTTTATTTTCGACAGGCGGCGGAAACACCATATATTTT,CASGLFSTGGGNTIYF
TRBJ1-4,many,TRBV7-9,NA,TGTGCCAGCAGCCCAACCTGGGACGGGAAAGTTAATGAAAAACTGTTTTTT,CASSPTWDGKVNEKLFF
TRBJ2-1,many,TRBV12-3/TRBV12-4,NA,TGTGCCAGCAGTTTAACCCCGTCTGTTCGGAATGAGCAGTTCTTC,CASSLTPSVRNEQFF
TRBJ2-7,many,TRBV12-3/TRBV12-4,NA,TGTGCCAGCAGTTTCGGGACCGAGCAGTACTTC,CASSFGTEQYF